The entry below describes one TCR beta chain. Looked up from germline, CDR1 is MDHEN and CDR2 is SYDVKM. The V gene end was trimmed by 4 bases and the J gene end by 5 bases; junction bases not matched to a gene: 13. The CDR3 runs 17 residues. The data were taken from a study of blood T cell repertoires in COVID-19. Study-wide context: Samples came from the United States, Italy and Spain, spanning acute and convalescent COVID-19.

Cohorts were assigned according to the clinical history that participants reported. In the original processing: Estimation of nucleated cell counts relied on the amplification of reference gene primers. Produced via immunoSEQ multiplex PCR; TCRdb's table is partial and in-frame only. The D gene and trimming were derived from the DNA, and the V and J assignments and clone size from that table. The sample lists roughly 280,000 clones; over 80% were seen once. Sequencing was done on a sample of PBMCs or T cells enriched from blood (not recorded which). The receptor was derived from a woman younger than 45 with acute COVID-19. This sequence joins TRBV28 and TRBJ2-2; TRBD2 agrees at 7 bases. The DNA of the CDR3 is TGTGCCAGCAGTTCTCGTCTAAGCGGGGCTGGTACCGGGGAGCTGTTTTTT. Residues: CASSSRLSGAGTGELFF.